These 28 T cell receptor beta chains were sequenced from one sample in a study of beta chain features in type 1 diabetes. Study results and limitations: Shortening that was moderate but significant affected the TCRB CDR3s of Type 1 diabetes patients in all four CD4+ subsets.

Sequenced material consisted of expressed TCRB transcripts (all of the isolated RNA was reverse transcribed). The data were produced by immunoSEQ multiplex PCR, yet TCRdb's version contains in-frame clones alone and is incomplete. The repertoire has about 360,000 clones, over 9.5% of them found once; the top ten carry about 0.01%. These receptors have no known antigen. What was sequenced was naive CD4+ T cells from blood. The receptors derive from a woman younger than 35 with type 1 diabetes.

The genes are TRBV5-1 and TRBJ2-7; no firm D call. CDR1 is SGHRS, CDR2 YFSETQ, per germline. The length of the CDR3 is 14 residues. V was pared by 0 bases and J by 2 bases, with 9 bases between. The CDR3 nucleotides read TGCGCCAGCAGCTTGGGAGGCCGAACCTACGAGCAGTACTTC. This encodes CASSLGGRTYEQYF.

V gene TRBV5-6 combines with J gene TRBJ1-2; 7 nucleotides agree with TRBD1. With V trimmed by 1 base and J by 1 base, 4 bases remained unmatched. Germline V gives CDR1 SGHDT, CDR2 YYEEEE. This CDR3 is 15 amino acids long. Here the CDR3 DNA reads TGTGCCAGCAGCTTGAGGACAGGAATTAACTATGGCTACACCTTC. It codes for CASSLRTGINYGYTF. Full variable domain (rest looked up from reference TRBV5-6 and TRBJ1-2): DAGVTQSPTHLIKTRGQQVTLRCSPKSGHDTVSWYQQALGQGPQFIFQYYEEEERQRGNFPDRFSGHQFPNYSSELNVNALLLGDSALYLCASSLRTGINYGYTFGSGTRLTVV.

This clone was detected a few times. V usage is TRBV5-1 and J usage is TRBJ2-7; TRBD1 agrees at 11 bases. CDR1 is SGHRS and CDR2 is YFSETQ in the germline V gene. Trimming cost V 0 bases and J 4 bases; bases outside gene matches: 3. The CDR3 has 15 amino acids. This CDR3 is CASSLAGQGVYEQYF. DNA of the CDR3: TGCGCCAGCAGCTTGGCGGGACAGGGGGTTTACGAGCAGTACTTC.

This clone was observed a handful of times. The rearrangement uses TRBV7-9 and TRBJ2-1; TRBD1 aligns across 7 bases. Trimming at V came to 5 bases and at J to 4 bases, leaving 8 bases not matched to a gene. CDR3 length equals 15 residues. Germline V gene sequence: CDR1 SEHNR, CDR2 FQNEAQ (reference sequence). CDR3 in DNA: TGTGCCAGCAGCAGGGGGCCAGACCCGTACAATGAGCAGTTCTTC. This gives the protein CASSRGPDPYNEQFF.

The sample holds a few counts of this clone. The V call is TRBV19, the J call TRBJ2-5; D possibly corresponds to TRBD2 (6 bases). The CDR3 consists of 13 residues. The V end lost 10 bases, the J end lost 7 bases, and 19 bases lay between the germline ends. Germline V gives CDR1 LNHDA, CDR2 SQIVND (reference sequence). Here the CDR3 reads CATSGLTVGTQYF. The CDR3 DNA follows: TGTGCCACATCGGGACTCACGGTTGGGACCCAGTACTTC.

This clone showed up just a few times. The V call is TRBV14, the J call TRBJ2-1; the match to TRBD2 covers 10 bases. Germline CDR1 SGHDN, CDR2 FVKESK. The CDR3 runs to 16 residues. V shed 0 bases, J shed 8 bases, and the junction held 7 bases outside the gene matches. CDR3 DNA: TGTGCCAGCAGCCAAGATTGGGCTAGCGGGAGACATGAGCAGTTCTTC. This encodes CASSQDWASGRHEQFF.

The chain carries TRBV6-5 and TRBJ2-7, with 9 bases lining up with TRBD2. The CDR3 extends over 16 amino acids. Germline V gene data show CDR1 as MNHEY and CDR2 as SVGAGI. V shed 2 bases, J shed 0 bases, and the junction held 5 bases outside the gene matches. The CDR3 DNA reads TGTGCCAGCAGTTACGGAGCGGGGGGCCTCTCCTACGAGCAGTACTTC. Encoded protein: CASSYGAGGLSYEQYF.

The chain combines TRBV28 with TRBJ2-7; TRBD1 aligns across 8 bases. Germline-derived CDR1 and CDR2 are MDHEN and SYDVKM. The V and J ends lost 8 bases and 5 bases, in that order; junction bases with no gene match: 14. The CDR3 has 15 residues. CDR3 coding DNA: TGTGCCAGCGGGCCTGGGGACAGGCAACCGAACGAGCAGTACTTC. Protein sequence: CASGPGDRQPNEQYF.

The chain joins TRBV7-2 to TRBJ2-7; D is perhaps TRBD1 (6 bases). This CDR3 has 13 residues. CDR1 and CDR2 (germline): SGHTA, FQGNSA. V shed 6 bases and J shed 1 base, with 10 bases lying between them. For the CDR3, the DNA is TGTGCCAGCAGGGGGACACTTTCCTACGAGCAGTACTTC. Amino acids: CASRGTLSYEQYF.

In nucleotides, the CDR3 is TGTGCCAGCAGTACGGGACAGAGGAACACTGAAGCTTTCTTT. The encoded protein is CASSTGQRNTEAFF. The V call is TRBV6-5, the J call TRBJ1-1, with TRBD1 matching 7 bases. The V segment lost 5 bases and the J segment 1 base; nucleotides outside the gene matches: 4. The CDR3 is made up of 14 amino acids. Germline V lookup: CDR1 MNHEY, CDR2 SVGAGI.

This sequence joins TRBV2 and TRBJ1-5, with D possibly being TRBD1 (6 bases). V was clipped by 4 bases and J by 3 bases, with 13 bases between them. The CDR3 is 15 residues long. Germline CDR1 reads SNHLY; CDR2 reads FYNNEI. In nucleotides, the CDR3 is TGTGCCAGCAGTGGACAGGTTGTTTACAATCAGCCCCAGCATTTT. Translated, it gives CASSGQVVYNQPQHF.

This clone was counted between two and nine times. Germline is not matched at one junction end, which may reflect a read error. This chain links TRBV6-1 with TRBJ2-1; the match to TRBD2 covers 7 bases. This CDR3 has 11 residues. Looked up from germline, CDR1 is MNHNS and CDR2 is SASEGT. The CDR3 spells CASSLTSTVLF. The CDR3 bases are TGTGCCAGCAGTTTGACTAGCACCGTGCTCTTC.

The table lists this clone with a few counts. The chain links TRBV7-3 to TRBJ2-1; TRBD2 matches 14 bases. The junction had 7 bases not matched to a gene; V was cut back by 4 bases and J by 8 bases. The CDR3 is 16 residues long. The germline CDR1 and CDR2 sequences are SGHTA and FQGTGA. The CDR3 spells CASSSLTSGRVHEQFF. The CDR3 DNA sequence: TGTGCCAGCAGCTCCCTGACTAGCGGGAGGGTGCATGAGCAGTTCTTC.

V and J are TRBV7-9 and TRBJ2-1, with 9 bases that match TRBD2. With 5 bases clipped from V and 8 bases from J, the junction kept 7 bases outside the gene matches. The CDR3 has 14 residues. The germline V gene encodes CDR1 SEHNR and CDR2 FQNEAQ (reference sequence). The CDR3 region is CASSPQAGGDEQFF. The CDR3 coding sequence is TGTGCCAGCAGCCCACAAGCGGGAGGCGATGAGCAGTTCTTC.

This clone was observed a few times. The CDR3 DNA reads as TGTGCCAGCTCACCCGGGACAGCCGGGGATACGCAGTATTTT. Its translation is CASSPGTAGDTQYF. V gene TRBV18 combines with J gene TRBJ2-3, with 7 positions matching TRBD1. The CDR3 runs 14 residues. The ends lost 3 bases at V and 6 bases at J; junction bases unmatched: 6. Germline V gene data show CDR1 as KGHSH and CDR2 as LQKENI.

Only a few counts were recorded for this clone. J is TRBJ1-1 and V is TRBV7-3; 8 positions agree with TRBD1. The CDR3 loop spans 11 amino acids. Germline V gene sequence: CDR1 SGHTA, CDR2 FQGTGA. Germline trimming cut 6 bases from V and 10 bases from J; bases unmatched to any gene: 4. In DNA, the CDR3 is TGTGCCAGCAGGCAGACAGGGGCAGCTTTCTTT. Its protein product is CASRQTGAAFF.

The CDR3 DNA follows: TGCGCCAGCAGCCGACTAGCGGGAGGTAACTACGAGCAGTACTTC. Translating gives CASSRLAGGNYEQYF. The rearrangement joins TRBV5-1 to TRBJ2-7; 13 nucleotides agree with TRBD2. CDR1 and CDR2 (germline): SGHRS, YFSETQ. The CDR3 loop spans 15 amino acids. V lost 4 bases and J lost 3; bases outside the gene matches: 4.

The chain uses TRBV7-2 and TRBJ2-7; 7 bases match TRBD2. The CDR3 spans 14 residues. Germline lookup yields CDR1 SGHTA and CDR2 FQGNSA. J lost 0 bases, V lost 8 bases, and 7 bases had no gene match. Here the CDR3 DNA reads TGTGCCAGCCGGGGGGAGGTTAGCTCCTACGAGCAGTACTTC. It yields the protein CASRGEVSSYEQYF.

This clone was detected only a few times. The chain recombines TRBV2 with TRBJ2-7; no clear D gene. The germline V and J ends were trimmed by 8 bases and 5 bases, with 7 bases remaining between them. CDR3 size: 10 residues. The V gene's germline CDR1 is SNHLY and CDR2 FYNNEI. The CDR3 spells CASGPHEQYF. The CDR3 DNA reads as TGTGCCAGCGGGCCCCACGAGCAGTACTTC.

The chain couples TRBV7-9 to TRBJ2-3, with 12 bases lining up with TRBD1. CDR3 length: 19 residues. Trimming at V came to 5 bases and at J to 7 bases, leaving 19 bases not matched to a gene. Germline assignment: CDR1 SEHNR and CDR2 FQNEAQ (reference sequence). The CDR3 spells CASSPAPGQGARGKHTQYF. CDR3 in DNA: TGTGCCAGCAGCCCGGCCCCGGGACAGGGGGCGCGAGGGAAACATACGCAGTATTTT.

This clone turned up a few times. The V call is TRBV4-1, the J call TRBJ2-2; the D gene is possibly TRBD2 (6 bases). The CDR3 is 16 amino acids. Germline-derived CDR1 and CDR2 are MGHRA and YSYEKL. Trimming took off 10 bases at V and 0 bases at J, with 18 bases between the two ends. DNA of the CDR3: TGCGCCACAAAGTGGTTAGCGGAGGCGAACACCGGGGAGCTGTTTTTT. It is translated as CATKWLAEANTGELFF.

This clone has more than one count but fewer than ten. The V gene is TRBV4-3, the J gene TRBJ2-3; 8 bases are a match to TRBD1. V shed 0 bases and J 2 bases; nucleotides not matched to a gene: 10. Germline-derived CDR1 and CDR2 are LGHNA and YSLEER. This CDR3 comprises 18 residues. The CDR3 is CASSQEPPGQVTTDTQYF. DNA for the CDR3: TGCGCCAGCAGCCAAGAGCCTCCGGGACAGGTAACCACAGATACGCAGTATTTT.

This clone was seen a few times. The CDR3 sequence: CASSPVTSGRDEQYF. CDR3 bases: TGTGCCAGCAGCCCCGTGACTAGCGGGAGAGACGAGCAGTACTTC. The V call is TRBV7-9, the J call TRBJ2-7; 12 positions agree with TRBD2. The CDR3 totals 15 residues. V lost 5 bases to trimming and J lost 5 bases; unmatched junction nucleotides: 7. Per the germline V gene, CDR1 is SEHNR and CDR2 is FQNEAQ (reference sequence).

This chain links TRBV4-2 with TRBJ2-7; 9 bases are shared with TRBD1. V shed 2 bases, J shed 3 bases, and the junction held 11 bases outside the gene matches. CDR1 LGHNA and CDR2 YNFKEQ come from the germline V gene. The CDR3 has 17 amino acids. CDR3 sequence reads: CASSQRPEGTGYYEQYF. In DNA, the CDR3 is TGTGCCAGCAGCCAACGACCCGAGGGGACAGGGTACTACGAGCAGTACTTC.

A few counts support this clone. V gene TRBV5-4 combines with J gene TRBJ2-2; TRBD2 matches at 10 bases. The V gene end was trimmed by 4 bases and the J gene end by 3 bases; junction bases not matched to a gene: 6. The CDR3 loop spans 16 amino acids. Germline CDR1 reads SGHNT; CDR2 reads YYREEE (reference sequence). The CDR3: CASSTSGGGYTGELFF. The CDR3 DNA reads TGTGCCAGCAGCACAAGCGGGGGGGGTTACACCGGGGAGCTGTTTTTT.

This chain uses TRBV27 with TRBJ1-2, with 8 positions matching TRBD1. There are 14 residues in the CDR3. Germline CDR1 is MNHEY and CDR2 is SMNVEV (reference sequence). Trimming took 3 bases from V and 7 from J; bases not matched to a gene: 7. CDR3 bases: TGTGCCAGCAGTTTTGGGGACAGGAAGTTTGGCTACACCTTC. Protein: CASSFGDRKFGYTF.

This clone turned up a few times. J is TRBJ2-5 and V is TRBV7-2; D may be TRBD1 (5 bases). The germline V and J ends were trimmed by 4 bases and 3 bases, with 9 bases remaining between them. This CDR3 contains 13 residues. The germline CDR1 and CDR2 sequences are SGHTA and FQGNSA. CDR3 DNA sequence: TGTGCCAGCAGCTGGACATTGGAAGAGACCCAGTACTTC. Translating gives CASSWTLEETQYF.

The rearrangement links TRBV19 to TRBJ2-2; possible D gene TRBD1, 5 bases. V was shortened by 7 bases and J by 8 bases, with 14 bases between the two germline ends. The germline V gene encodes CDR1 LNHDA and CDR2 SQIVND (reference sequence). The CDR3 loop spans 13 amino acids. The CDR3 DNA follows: TGTGCCAGTAACCAGGGTGTTAGGGGGGAGCTGTTTTTT. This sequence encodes CASNQGVRGELFF.